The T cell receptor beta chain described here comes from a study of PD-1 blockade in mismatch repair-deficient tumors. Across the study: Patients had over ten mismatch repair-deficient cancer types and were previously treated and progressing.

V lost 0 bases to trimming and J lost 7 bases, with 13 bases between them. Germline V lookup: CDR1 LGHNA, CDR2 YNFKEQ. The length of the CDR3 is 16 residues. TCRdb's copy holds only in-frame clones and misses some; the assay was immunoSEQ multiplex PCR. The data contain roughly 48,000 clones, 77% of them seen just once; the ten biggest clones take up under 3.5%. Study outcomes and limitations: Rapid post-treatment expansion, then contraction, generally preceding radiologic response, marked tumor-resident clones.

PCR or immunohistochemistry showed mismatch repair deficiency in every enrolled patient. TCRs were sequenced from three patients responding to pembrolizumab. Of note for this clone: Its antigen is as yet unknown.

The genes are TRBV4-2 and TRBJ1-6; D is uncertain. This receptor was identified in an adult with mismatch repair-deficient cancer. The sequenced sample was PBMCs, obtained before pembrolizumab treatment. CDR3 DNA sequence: TGTGCCAGCAGCCAAGATCCGGATGCTGGAAATTCACCCCTCCACTTT. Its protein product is CASSQDPDAGNSPLHF.